The T cell receptor (beta chain) under discussion was sequenced for a study of response to subunit inactivated influenza vaccine. CDR1 SEHNR and CDR2 FQNEAQ come from the germline V gene (reference sequence). Trimming took off 1 base at V and 1 base at J, with 10 bases between the two ends. The length of the CDR3 is 15 residues. TCRdb used MiXCR to reprocess the RT-PCR reads, holding one entry per CDR3 protein. Among about 540,000 distinct CDR3 sequences listed, under 30% were seen once. This same sample was also part of a study on T cells expressing NK-cell markers. Per that study: It was by 5'RACE template switching with UMIs that TCR beta cDNA was made. Sorted CD3+CD56+NKG2C+, CD3+CD56+NKG2C- and CD3+CD56-NKG2C+ T cells provided the TCR beta repertoires. A range of roughly 1.0-8% of CD8+ T cells consisted of dominant NKG2C+ clonotypes in six donors.

This specimen consisted of CD4+ T cells sorted from PBMCs, obtained 11 to 12 days after vaccination. This receptor was identified in a man over 45 who received an inactivated influenza vaccine. V usage is TRBV7-9 and J usage is TRBJ2-5; no definite D call. In DNA form, the CDR3 reads TGTGCCAGCAGCTTAGGACTTTTTACCCAAGAGACCCAGTACTTC. It specifies CASSLGLFTQETQYF.